This paragraph reports one T cell receptor beta chain. What it binds is unknown. These data are taken from a study of cytomegalovirus exposure and HLA in healthy donors. The germline CDR1 and CDR2 sequences are SEHNR and FQNEAQ (reference sequence). Trimming stripped 1 base from V and 5 bases from J, with 18 bases between. The CDR3 runs 16 residues. Primers for the PCR totalled 60 Vbeta and 13 Jbeta. Measured with immunoSEQ multiplex PCR; TCRdb has only the in-frame clones, and not every one. The sample records roughly 110,000 clones, around 70% being singletons. Notes on the study in general: In vitro confirmation showed a few CMV-associated chains to be CMV antigen specific. TCR beta chain V- and J-gene trimming was linked, in a later analysis, to a missense variant in DCLRE1C. Links to common viral pathogens appeared, in a later analysis, for several of the most significant clusters.

This receptor was taken from a boy aged 5-17 years in good health and CMV-seronegative. The sample was PBMCs. The chain joins TRBV7-9 to TRBJ2-7; D may be TRBD1 (6 bases). CDR3 residues: CASSLGSGTLSHEQYF. DNA for the CDR3: TGTGCCAGCAGCTTAGGTTCGGGGACATTATCACACGAGCAGTACTTC. Variable domain in full (rest from reference TRBV7-9 and TRBJ2-7): DTGVSQNPRHKITKRGQNVTFRCDPISEHNRLYWYRQTLGQGPEFLTYFQNEAQLEKSRLLSDRFSAERPKGSFSTLEIQRTEQGDSAMYLCASSLGSGTLSHEQYFGPGTRLTVT.